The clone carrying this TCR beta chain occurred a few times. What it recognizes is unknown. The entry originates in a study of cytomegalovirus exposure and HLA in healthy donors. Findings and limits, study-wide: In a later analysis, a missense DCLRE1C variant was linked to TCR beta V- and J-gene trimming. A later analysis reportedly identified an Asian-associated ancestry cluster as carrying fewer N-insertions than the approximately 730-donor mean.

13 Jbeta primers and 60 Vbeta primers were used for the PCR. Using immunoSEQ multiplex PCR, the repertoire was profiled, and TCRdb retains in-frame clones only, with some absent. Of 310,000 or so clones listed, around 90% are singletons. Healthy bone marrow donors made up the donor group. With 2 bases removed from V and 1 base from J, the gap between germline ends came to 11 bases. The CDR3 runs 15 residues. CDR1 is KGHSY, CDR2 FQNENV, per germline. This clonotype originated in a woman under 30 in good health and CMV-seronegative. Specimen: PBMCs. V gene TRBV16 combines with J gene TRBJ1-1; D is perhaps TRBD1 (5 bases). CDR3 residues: CASSQMQGTNTEAFF. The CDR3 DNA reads TGTGCCAGCAGCCAAATGCAGGGAACGAACACTGAAGCTTTCTTT. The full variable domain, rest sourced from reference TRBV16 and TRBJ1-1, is GEEVAQTPKHLVRGEGQKAKLYCAPIKGHSYVFWYQQVLKNEFKFLISFQNENVFDETGMPKERFSAKCLPNSPCSLEIQATKLEDSAVYFCASSQMQGTNTEAFFGQGTRLTVV.